The rows below give T cell receptor beta chains drawn from one sample of a study of OX40 agonist ivuxolimab in advanced cancers. Repertoires were generated with immunoSEQ multiplex PCR, while TCRdb's copy carries only in-frame clones and drops some. The sample lists some 82,000 clones; roughly 90% were seen once. Sequenced material: CD4+ or CD8+ T cells sorted from blood, taken in a trial of the OX40 agonist ivuxolimab. All receptors come from an adult with an advanced solid tumor such as melanoma, head and neck, liver or kidney cancer. Each CDR3 is given with its conserved first and last residue. The D gene is left open where the match is weak. Clone size is not always given. Where it is, it says once, few, many or a class for expanded clones.

J gene: TRBJ2-6; V gene: TRBV27; clone size: .; D gene: TRBD1; CDR3 DNA: TGTGCCAGCAGTTTCCCCCCGACAGGGGGCTCTGGGGCCAACGTCCTGACTTTC; CDR3 protein: CASSFPPTGGSGANVLTF
J gene: TRBJ1-2; V gene: TRBV30; clone size: .; D gene: .; CDR3 DNA: TGTGCCTGGAGTGCCGAGCACCTTGGATTCTATGGCTACACCTTC; CDR3 protein: CAWSAEHLGFYGYTF
J gene: TRBJ1-1; V gene: TRBV19; clone size: .; D gene: TRBD1; CDR3 DNA: TGTGCCAGTAGTATCCTAGGACAGGGGGCTCGTGCTTTCTTT; CDR3 protein: CASSILGQGARAFF
J gene: TRBJ2-7; V gene: TRBV6-5; clone size: .; D gene: TRBD2; CDR3 DNA: TGTGCCAGCAGCCCCGGGACTAATGGTTACGAGCAGTACTTC; CDR3 protein: CASSPGTNGYEQYF
J gene: TRBJ1-1; V gene: TRBV29-1; clone size: once; D gene: .; CDR3 DNA: TGCAGCGCCACAGGGCTTGGCACTGAAGCTTTCTTT; CDR3 protein: CSATGLGTEAFF
J gene: TRBJ1-5; V gene: TRBV6-1; clone size: .; D gene: .; CDR3 DNA: TGTGCCAGCAGCCGGGGCAATCAGCCCCAGCATTTT; CDR3 protein: CASSRGNQPQHF
J gene: TRBJ1-2; V gene: TRBV28; clone size: .; D gene: .; CDR3 DNA: TGTGCCAGCAGTCCAGTGTCGGGGAGAAGTTATGGCTACACCTTC; CDR3 protein: CASSPVSGRSYGYTF
J gene: TRBJ2-1; V gene: TRBV10-1; clone size: .; D gene: .; CDR3 DNA: TGCGCCAGCAGTGAGTCGCTTGGTGGGGGGACAAGAAATGAGCAGTTCTTC; CDR3 protein: CASSESLGGGTRNEQFF
J gene: TRBJ2-7; V gene: TRBV28; clone size: .; D gene: TRBD2; CDR3 DNA: TGTGCCAGCGGAGAGAGGGGCGGGAGCTCCTACGAGCAGTACTTC; CDR3 protein: CASGERGGSSYEQYF
J gene: TRBJ2-3; V gene: TRBV18; clone size: .; D gene: TRBD2; CDR3 DNA: TGTGCCAGCTCAACCACTAGCGGGGGAAGCACAGATACGCAGTATTTT; CDR3 protein: CASSTTSGGSTDTQYF
J gene: TRBJ2-3; V gene: TRBV19; clone size: .; D gene: .; CDR3 DNA: TGTGCCAGTAGTATACAGCCGGCTAGCACAGATACGCAGTATTTT; CDR3 protein: CASSIQPASTDTQYF
J gene: TRBJ2-7; V gene: TRBV14; clone size: .; D gene: TRBD2; CDR3 DNA: TGTGCCAGCAGCCCACTAGCGGGGGGTGAGCAGTACTTC; CDR3 protein: CASSPLAGGEQYF
J gene: TRBJ2-1; V gene: TRBV19; clone size: few; D gene: .; CDR3 DNA: TGTGCCAGTAGTTCGATCGTCGACGGTGAGCAGTTCTTC; CDR3 protein: CASSSIVDGEQFF
J gene: TRBJ2-7; V gene: TRBV18; clone size: .; D gene: .; CDR3 DNA: TGTGCCAGCTCACCAATCCGGTCCGTCTCCTACGAGCAGTACTTC; CDR3 protein: CASSPIRSVSYEQYF
J gene: TRBJ2-7; V gene: TRBV5-1; clone size: .; D gene: .; CDR3 DNA: TGCGCCAGCAGCCCTCCGGGTTCTCCCTACGAGCAGTACTTC; CDR3 protein: CASSPPGSPYEQYF
J gene: TRBJ2-3; V gene: TRBV9; clone size: .; D gene: TRBD1; CDR3 DNA: TGTGCCAGCAGCGTAGGGATCGGGACAGGGGTGGCAGATACGCAGTATTTT; CDR3 protein: CASSVGIGTGVADTQYF
J gene: TRBJ1-5; V gene: TRBV9; clone size: .; D gene: .; CDR3 DNA: TGTGCCAGCAGCCCGGGGGACACTTACAATCAGCCCCAGCATTTT; CDR3 protein: CASSPGDTYNQPQHF
J gene: TRBJ1-2; V gene: TRBV18; clone size: .; D gene: .; CDR3 DNA: TGTGCCAGCTCCCTAGATGGGGGGCGCTATGGCTACACCTTC; CDR3 protein: CASSLDGGRYGYTF
J gene: TRBJ1-4; V gene: TRBV7-2; clone size: .; D gene: .; CDR3 DNA: TGTGCCAGCAGCCACCAAAGGGGGGGCGGTGAAAAACTGTTTTTT; CDR3 protein: CASSHQRGGGEKLFF
J gene: TRBJ2-1; V gene: TRBV29-1; clone size: once; D gene: .; CDR3 DNA: TGCAGCGTTGAACCTACAAGGGGCAACAATGAGCAGTTCTTC; CDR3 protein: CSVEPTRGNNEQFF
J gene: TRBJ1-5; V gene: TRBV28; clone size: .; D gene: .; CDR3 DNA: TGTGCCAGCAGTTCGGACCGGTTCAATCAGCCCCAGCATTTT; CDR3 protein: CASSSDRFNQPQHF
J gene: TRBJ2-1; V gene: TRBV10-3; clone size: .; D gene: TRBD2; CDR3 DNA: TGTGCCATCGGGAGGGTAGATGACTACAATGAGCAGTTCTTC; CDR3 protein: CAIGRVDDYNEQFF
J gene: TRBJ1-2; V gene: TRBV5-6; clone size: .; D gene: TRBD1; CDR3 DNA: TGTGCCAGCAGCTCAGGGGGCTATGGCTACACCTTC; CDR3 protein: CASSSGGYGYTF
J gene: TRBJ2-6; V gene: TRBV2; clone size: .; D gene: TRBD2; CDR3 DNA: TGTGCCAGCAGTGGCCTAGCGGGAACTTCTGGGGCCAACGTCCTGACTTTC; CDR3 protein: CASSGLAGTSGANVLTF
J gene: TRBJ1-2; V gene: TRBV11-3; clone size: .; D gene: TRBD1; CDR3 DNA: TGTGCCAGCAGCCCCGGGACAGAGAACTATGGCTACACCTTC; CDR3 protein: CASSPGTENYGYTF
J gene: TRBJ2-2; V gene: TRBV2; clone size: .; D gene: .; CDR3 DNA: TGTGCCAGCAGGGGGGACGGCGGGGAGCTGTTTTTT; CDR3 protein: CASRGDGGELFF
J gene: TRBJ1-2; V gene: TRBV6-1; clone size: .; D gene: .; CDR3 DNA: TGTGCCAGCAGTGAACCGGCCGGGCTGAATGGCTACACCTTC; CDR3 protein: CASSEPAGLNGYTF
J gene: TRBJ1-1; V gene: TRBV6-6; clone size: .; D gene: .; CDR3 DNA: TGTGCCAGCAGTTACTCGTCGGAGGAAGGAGCTTTCTTT; CDR3 protein: CASSYSSEEGAFF
J gene: TRBJ2-3; V gene: TRBV5-1; clone size: .; D gene: TRBD2; CDR3 DNA: TGCGCCAGCACGTTGGGACTAGCGGGAGACGCAGATACGCAGTATTTT; CDR3 protein: CASTLGLAGDADTQYF
J gene: TRBJ2-5; V gene: TRBV29-1; clone size: .; D gene: .; CDR3 DNA: TGCAGCGTTGATGGTGCGGGGCAAGAGACCCAGTACTTC; CDR3 protein: CSVDGAGQETQYF
J gene: TRBJ2-5; V gene: TRBV7-2; clone size: .; D gene: .; CDR3 DNA: TGTGCCAGCAGCCCTCCTTCTGGTGGGGGGTTCCAGTACTTC; CDR3 protein: CASSPPSGGGFQYF
J gene: TRBJ1-2; V gene: TRBV30; clone size: .; D gene: .; CDR3 DNA: TGTGCCTGGAGTCCGCAGACCTTAGCTAACTATGGCTACACCTTC; CDR3 protein: CAWSPQTLANYGYTF
J gene: TRBJ2-7; V gene: TRBV23-1; clone size: .; D gene: TRBD2; CDR3 DNA: TGCGCCAGCAGTCAACTTAGGACTAGCGGGGGTTCCGGGTACTCCTACGAGCAGTACTTC; CDR3 protein: CASSQLRTSGGSGYSYEQYF
J gene: TRBJ1-2; V gene: TRBV7-2; clone size: .; D gene: TRBD1; CDR3 DNA: TGTGCCAGCAGCCAGGGACAGGGGGTGGATGGCTACACCTTC; CDR3 protein: CASSQGQGVDGYTF
J gene: TRBJ2-7; V gene: TRBV29-1; clone size: .; D gene: .; CDR3 DNA: TGCAGCGTTCCAAGGAGGGGCCGCCACGAGCAGTACTTC; CDR3 protein: CSVPRRGRHEQYF
J gene: TRBJ2-4; V gene: TRBV6-1; clone size: .; D gene: .; CDR3 DNA: TGTGCCACCTTTCTGCCACCAGCCAAAAACATTCAGTACTTC; CDR3 protein: CATFLPPAKNIQYF
J gene: TRBJ2-5; V gene: TRBV5-6; clone size: once; D gene: TRBD1; CDR3 DNA: TGTGCCAGCAGCTCTAGGACAGGGAGGTACCAAGAGACCCAGTACTTC; CDR3 protein: CASSSRTGRYQETQYF
J gene: TRBJ2-5; V gene: TRBV10-2; clone size: once; D gene: .; CDR3 DNA: TGCGCCAGCAGTGAGTCGGTGGGGTACGGAGAGACCCAGTACTTC; CDR3 protein: CASSESVGYGETQYF
J gene: TRBJ1-1; V gene: TRBV19; clone size: few; D gene: .; CDR3 DNA: TGTGCCAGTAGTATACGTGGGGATAACACTGAAGCTTTCTTT; CDR3 protein: CASSIRGDNTEAFF
J gene: TRBJ1-2; V gene: TRBV2; clone size: .; D gene: .; CDR3 DNA: TGTGCCAGCGCGGAGGTTAACTATGGCTACACCTTC; CDR3 protein: CASAEVNYGYTF
J gene: TRBJ2-7; V gene: TRBV28; clone size: .; D gene: TRBD2; CDR3 DNA: TGTGCCAGCAGGAGGGCGGGAGGGCCCGACGAGCAGTACTTC; CDR3 protein: CASRRAGGPDEQYF
J gene: TRBJ2-4; V gene: TRBV30; clone size: few; D gene: TRBD2; CDR3 DNA: TGTGCCTGGAGTGCGGGGACTTATCGGCTAGCGGGAGCACTTGCCAAAAACATTCAGTACTTC; CDR3 protein: CAWSAGTYRLAGALAKNIQYF
J gene: TRBJ2-5; V gene: TRBV29-1; clone size: once; D gene: TRBD2; CDR3 DNA: TGCAGCGTTTGCCCTTTCGCGGGAGGGGGGGAAGAGACCCAGTACTTC; CDR3 protein: CSVCPFAGGGEETQYF
J gene: TRBJ2-3; V gene: TRBV5-1; clone size: .; D gene: TRBD2; CDR3 DNA: TGCGCCAGCAGCGCCCGACTAGCCGGGGGGGCCACAGATACGCAGTATTTT; CDR3 protein: CASSARLAGGATDTQYF
J gene: TRBJ1-3; V gene: TRBV5-1; clone size: .; D gene: .; CDR3 DNA: TGCGCCAGCAGCTTGGCTTTTTCAGGGGCTGGAAACACCATATATTTT; CDR3 protein: CASSLAFSGAGNTIYF
J gene: TRBJ2-2; V gene: TRBV7-9; clone size: .; D gene: TRBD2; CDR3 DNA: TGTGCCAGCAGCTTAAATCCGGGACTAGCGGGTGCCAACACCGGGGAGCTGTTTTTT; CDR3 protein: CASSLNPGLAGANTGELFF
J gene: TRBJ1-2; V gene: TRBV28; clone size: .; D gene: .; CDR3 DNA: TGTGCCAGCTTCAATACCGTCGCCGGCTATGGCTACACCTTC; CDR3 protein: CASFNTVAGYGYTF
J gene: TRBJ2-7; V gene: TRBV7-6; clone size: .; D gene: .; CDR3 DNA: TGTGCCAGCAGCTTAGCAGGGGGAAAAAACTACGAGCAGTACTTC; CDR3 protein: CASSLAGGKNYEQYF
J gene: TRBJ1-1; V gene: TRBV5-6; clone size: .; D gene: .; CDR3 DNA: TGTGCCAGCAGCTCTCCCCGTGCACAGGCGAACACTGAAGCTTTCTTT; CDR3 protein: CASSSPRAQANTEAFF
J gene: TRBJ1-5; V gene: TRBV28; clone size: .; D gene: .; CDR3 DNA: TGTGCCAGCAAGAGCAAGGGGATTAGCAATCAGCCCCAGCATTTT; CDR3 protein: CASKSKGISNQPQHF
J gene: TRBJ2-1; V gene: TRBV5-1; clone size: .; D gene: .; CDR3 DNA: TGCGCCAGCAGCTTTGGCCAGGGGTTCGATGAGCAGTTCTTC; CDR3 protein: CASSFGQGFDEQFF
J gene: TRBJ2-5; V gene: TRBV11-3; clone size: .; D gene: .; CDR3 DNA: TGTGCCAGCAGCTTTGGGAGCCAAGAGACCCAGTACTTC; CDR3 protein: CASSFGSQETQYF
J gene: TRBJ2-2; V gene: TRBV28; clone size: .; D gene: TRBD2; CDR3 DNA: TGTGCCAGCAGTTCCGTCTTTGCGGGAGGCAACACCGGGGAGCTGTTTTTT; CDR3 protein: CASSSVFAGGNTGELFF